The clone carrying this T cell receptor beta chain occurred a few times. Its antigen is unknown. The data are from a study of Graves' ophthalmopathy and Graves' hyperthyroidism. Study-level points and caveats: For separating ophthalmopathy from stable hyperthyroidism, a 13-signature model gave over 85% sensitivity and roughly 83% specificity. At around 65% sensitivity and approximately 72% specificity, the model predicted progression of the ophthalmopathy.

Germline V gene lookup returns CDR1 MDHEN and CDR2 SYDVKM. The CDR3 extends over 15 amino acids. The V and J ends lost 6 bases and 0 bases respectively, with 11 bases between them. RNA served as the template for amplifying TCR beta CDR3 regions. Amplification began with first-round RT-PCR using HTBI primers, then second-round multiplex PCR was performed. One entry per CDR3 protein results from TCRdb running MiXCR on the multiplex PCR reads. The table lists approximately 460,000 distinct CDR3 sequences, roughly an eighth of them singletons. No donor had other autoimmune disease, uncontrolled infection, pregnancy or lactation. The starting material, about 9.5 ml of fresh peripheral blood, provided the PBMCs.

Source material: blood. This receptor was obtained from a woman between 25 and 40 years old with Graves' ophthalmopathy. The chain links TRBV28 to TRBJ2-2, with a weak D call TRBD1 (6 bases). The CDR3 coding sequence is TGTGCCAGCAGGTCACAGGGAACGAACACCGGGGAGCTGTTTTTT. Encoded protein: CASRSQGTNTGELFF. Full variable domain (remainder filled in from reference TRBV28 and TRBJ2-2): DVKVTQSSRYLVKRTGEKVFLECVQDMDHENMFWYRQDPGLGLRLIYFSYDVKMKEKGDIPEGYSVSREKKERFSLILESASTNQTSMYLCASRSQGTNTGELFFGEGSRLTVL.